Listed here are 5 T cell receptor beta chains from one sample, sequenced in a study of T cells after yellow fever vaccination. TCRdb passed the 5' RACE reads through MiXCR, listing each CDR3 protein once. The sample has more than 95,000 distinct CDR3 sequences, about 7% seen once. This specimen was CD4+ T cells sorted from PBMCs, taken approximately 11 days after the first yellow fever vaccination. The receptor set was obtained from a man between 18 and 29 years old who received the YFV17D yellow fever vaccine.

The chain carries TRBV9 and TRBJ1-2; D is uncertain. The CDR3 is 13 residues long. The V end lost 4 bases, the J end lost 7 bases, and 14 bases lay between the germline ends. In germline, CDR1 is SGDLS, CDR2 YYNGEE. The CDR3: CASSSLPLGGYTF. The CDR3 DNA follows: TGTGCCAGCAGCTCCTTACCTTTAGGTGGCTACACCTTC.

This clonotype was picked up many times. This chain links TRBV5-1 with TRBJ2-3; 10 nucleotides line up with TRBD1. This CDR3 spans 16 amino acids. The V gene's germline CDR1 is SGHRS and CDR2 YFSETQ. V was clipped by 3 bases and J by 6 bases; unmatched bases: 10. The CDR3 coding sequence is TGCGCCAGCAGCTCCGAGACAGGGGGCCCCATGGATACGCAGTATTTT. Residues: CASSSETGGPMDTQYF.

This clonotype was counted a few times. The chain couples TRBV7-2 to TRBJ2-1; 10 positions agree with TRBD2. The germline V gene has CDR1 SGHTA and CDR2 FQGNSA. CDR3 length: 15 amino acids. The V segment lost 3 bases and the J segment 7 bases; nucleotides outside the gene matches: 6. CDR3 in DNA: TGTGCCAGCAGCTTCCGAGCGGGGGGGCTGAATGAGCAGTTCTTC. It translates to CASSFRAGGLNEQFF.

The table lists this clonotype with a few counts. The rearrangement uses TRBV5-4 and TRBJ1-4, with D hard to call. Germline V CDR1 and CDR2: SGHNT, YYREEE (reference sequence). Between the trimmed V and J ends, which lost 2 bases and 8 bases, there was a span of 4 bases. This CDR3 spans 11 amino acids. In DNA form, the CDR3 reads TGTGCCAGCAGCTTTCGGGAAAAACTGTTTTTT. The encoded protein is CASSFREKLFF.

Ten or more counts support this clonotype. The gene calls are TRBV7-9 and TRBJ2-1; the D is unclear. Germline loops: CDR1 SEHNR, CDR2 FQNEAQ (reference sequence). This CDR3 has 14 residues. Trimming left V 4 bases short and J 3 bases short, with 10 bases between. The CDR3 protein is CASSWAEIYNEQFF. CDR3 in DNA: TGTGCCAGCAGCTGGGCGGAGATCTACAATGAGCAGTTCTTC.